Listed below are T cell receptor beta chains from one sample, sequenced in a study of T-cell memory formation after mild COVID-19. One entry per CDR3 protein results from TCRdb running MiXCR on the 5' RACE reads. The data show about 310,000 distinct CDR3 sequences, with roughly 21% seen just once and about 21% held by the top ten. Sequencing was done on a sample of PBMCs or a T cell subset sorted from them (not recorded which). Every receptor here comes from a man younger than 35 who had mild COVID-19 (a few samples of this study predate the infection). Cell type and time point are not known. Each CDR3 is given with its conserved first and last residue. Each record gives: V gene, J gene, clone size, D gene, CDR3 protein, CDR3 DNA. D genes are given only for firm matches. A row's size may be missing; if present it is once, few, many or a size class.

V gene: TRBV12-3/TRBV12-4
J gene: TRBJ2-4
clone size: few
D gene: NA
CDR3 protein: CASGKTGTAKNIQYF
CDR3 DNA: TGTGCCAGCGGAAAAACAGGGACAGCCAAAAACATTCAGTACTTC

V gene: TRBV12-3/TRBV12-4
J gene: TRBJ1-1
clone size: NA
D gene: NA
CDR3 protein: CASSRAINTEAFF
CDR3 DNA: TGTGCCAGCAGTCGAGCAATCAACACTGAAGCTTTCTTT

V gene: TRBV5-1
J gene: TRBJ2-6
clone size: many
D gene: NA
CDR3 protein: CASSLYLTGGSGANVLTF
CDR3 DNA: TGCGCCAGCAGCTTGTATCTGACAGGAGGCTCTGGGGCCAACGTCCTGACTTTC

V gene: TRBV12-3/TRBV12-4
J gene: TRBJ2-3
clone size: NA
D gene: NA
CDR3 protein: CASRALGEGTDTQYF
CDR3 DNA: TGTGCCAGCAGAGCTCTCGGGGAGGGCACAGATACGCAGTATTTT

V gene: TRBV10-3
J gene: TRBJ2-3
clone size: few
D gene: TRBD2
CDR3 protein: CAISLSGDITDTQYF
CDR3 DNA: TGTGCCATCAGCCTTAGCGGGGATATCACAGATACGCAGTATTTT

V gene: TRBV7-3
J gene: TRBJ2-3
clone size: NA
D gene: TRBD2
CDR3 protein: CASSSGTSGSQYF
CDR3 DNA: TGTGCCAGCAGCTCCGGGACTAGCGGCTCGCAGTATTTT

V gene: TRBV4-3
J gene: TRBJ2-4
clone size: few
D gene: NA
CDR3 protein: CASSHLGAEIIAKNIQYF
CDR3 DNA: TGCGCCAGCAGCCACCTTGGGGCAGAAATAATAGCCAAAAACATTCAGTACTTC

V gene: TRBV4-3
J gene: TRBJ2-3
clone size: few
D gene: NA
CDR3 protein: CASSQDFRGLDTDTQYF
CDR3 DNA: TGCGCCAGCAGCCAAGATTTTCGGGGACTCGACACAGATACGCAGTATTTT

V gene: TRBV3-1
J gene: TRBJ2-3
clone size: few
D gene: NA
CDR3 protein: CASSPDGVDTQYF
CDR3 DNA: TGTGCCAGCAGCCCGGACGGCGTAGATACGCAGTATTTT

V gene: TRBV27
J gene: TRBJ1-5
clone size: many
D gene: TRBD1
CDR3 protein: CASSSGTGGKQPQHF
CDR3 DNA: TGTGCCAGCAGTTCCGGGACAGGGGGAAAGCAGCCCCAGCATTTT

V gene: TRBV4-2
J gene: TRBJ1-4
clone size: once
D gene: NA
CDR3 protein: CASSQDLPPNEKLFF
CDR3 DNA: TGTGCCAGCAGCCAAGATCTGCCCCCTAATGAAAAACTGTTTTTT

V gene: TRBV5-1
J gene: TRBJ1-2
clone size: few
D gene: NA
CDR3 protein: CASSLEGINGYTF
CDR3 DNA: TGCGCCAGCAGCTTGGAGGGGATAAATGGCTACACCTTC

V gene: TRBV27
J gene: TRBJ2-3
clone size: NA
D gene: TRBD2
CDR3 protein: CASGTSVTDTQYF
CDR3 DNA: TGTGCCAGCGGTACTAGCGTTACAGATACGCAGTATTTT

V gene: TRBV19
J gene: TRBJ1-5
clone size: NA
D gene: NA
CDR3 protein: CASSPVRNQPQHF
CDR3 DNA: TGTGCCAGTAGTCCGGTCCGCAATCAGCCCCAGCATTTT

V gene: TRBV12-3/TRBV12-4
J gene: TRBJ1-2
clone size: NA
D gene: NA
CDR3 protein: CASSLSSRDGYTF
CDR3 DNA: TGTGCCAGCAGTTTAAGTTCCAGAGATGGCTACACCTTC

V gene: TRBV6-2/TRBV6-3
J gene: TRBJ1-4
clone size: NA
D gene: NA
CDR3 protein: CASSTIGSGDEKLFF
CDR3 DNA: TGTGCCAGCAGTACCATCGGGTCTGGGGATGAAAAACTGTTTTTT

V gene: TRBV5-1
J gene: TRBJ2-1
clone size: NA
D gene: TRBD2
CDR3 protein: CASRRGGGRAYNEQFF
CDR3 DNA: TGCGCCAGCAGACGGGGCGGGGGGCGAGCCTACAATGAGCAGTTCTTC

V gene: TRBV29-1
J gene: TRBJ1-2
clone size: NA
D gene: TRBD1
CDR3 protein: CSAQGTGGSGGYTF
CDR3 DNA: TGCAGCGCCCAAGGGACAGGGGGCTCTGGTGGCTACACCTTC

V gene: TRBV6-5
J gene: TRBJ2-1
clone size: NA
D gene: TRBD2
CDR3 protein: CASSPSSGGAVGNEQFF
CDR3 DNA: TGTGCCAGCAGTCCGTCCAGCGGGGGGGCCGTTGGCAATGAGCAGTTCTTC

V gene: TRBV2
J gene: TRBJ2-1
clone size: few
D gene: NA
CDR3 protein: CASKTLQGTGGKNEQFF
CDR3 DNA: TGTGCCAGCAAAACTCTGCAGGGGACCGGCGGGAAGAATGAGCAGTTCTTC

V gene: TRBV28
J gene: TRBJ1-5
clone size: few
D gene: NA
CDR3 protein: CASSLPHVGQPQHF
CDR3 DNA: TGTGCCAGCAGTTTGCCCCACGTCGGTCAGCCCCAGCATTTT

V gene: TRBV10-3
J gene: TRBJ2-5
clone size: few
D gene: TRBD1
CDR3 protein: CAISGQGAGETQYF
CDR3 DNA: TGTGCCATCAGTGGACAGGGGGCAGGAGAGACCCAGTACTTC

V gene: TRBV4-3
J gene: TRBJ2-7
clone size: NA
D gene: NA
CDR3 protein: CASSQESGRGYEQYF
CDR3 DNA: TGCGCCAGCAGCCAAGAGAGTGGTCGAGGTTACGAGCAGTACTTC

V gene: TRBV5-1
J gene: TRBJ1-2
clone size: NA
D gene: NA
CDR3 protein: CASSLGTGYGYTF
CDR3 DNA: TGCGCCAGCAGCTTGGGCACGGGCTATGGCTACACCTTC

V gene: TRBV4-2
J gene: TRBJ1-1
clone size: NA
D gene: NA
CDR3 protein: CASSQEADMATEAFF
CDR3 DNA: TGTGCCAGCAGCCAAGAGGCAGACATGGCGACTGAAGCTTTCTTT

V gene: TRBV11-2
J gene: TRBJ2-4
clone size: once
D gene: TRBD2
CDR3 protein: CASSDTSGGFIQYF
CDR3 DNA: TGTGCCAGCAGCGACACTAGCGGGGGGTTCATTCAGTACTTC

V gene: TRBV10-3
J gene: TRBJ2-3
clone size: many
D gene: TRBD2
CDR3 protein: CAISPTSGADTQYF
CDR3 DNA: TGTGCCATCAGTCCTACTAGCGGGGCAGATACGCAGTATTTT

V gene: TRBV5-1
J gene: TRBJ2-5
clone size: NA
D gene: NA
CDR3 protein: CASRDLSETQYF
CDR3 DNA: TGCGCCAGCAGGGATCTTTCAGAGACCCAGTACTTC

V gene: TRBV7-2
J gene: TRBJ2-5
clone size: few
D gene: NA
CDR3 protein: CASSLQGWGTQETQYF
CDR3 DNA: TGTGCCAGCAGCTTACAGGGTTGGGGGACCCAAGAGACCCAGTACTTC

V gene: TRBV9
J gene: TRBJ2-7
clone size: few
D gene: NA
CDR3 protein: CASSERQSSYEQYF
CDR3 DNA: TGTGCCAGCAGCGAACGACAGAGCTCCTACGAGCAGTACTTC

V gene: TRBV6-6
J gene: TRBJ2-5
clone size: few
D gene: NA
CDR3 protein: CASRATGNQETQYF
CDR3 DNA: TGTGCCAGCAGGGCAACAGGGAATCAAGAGACCCAGTACTTC

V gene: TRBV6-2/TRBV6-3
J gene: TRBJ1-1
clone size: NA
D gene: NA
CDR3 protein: CASRRSGSGVTEAFF
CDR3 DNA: TGTGCCAGCAGAAGATCAGGCTCGGGGGTCACTGAAGCTTTCTTT

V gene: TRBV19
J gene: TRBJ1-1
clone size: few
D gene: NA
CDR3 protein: CASRALQGRRDTEAFF
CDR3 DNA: TGTGCCAGTAGGGCCCTTCAGGGTCGGAGGGACACTGAAGCTTTCTTT

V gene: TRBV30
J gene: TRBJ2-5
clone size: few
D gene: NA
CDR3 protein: CAWGPRETQYF
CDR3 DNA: TGTGCCTGGGGGCCGAGAGAGACCCAGTACTTC

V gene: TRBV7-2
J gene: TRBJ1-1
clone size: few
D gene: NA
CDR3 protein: CASSFGGVGITEAFF
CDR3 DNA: TGTGCCAGCAGCTTTGGGGGAGTCGGGATCACTGAAGCTTTCTTT

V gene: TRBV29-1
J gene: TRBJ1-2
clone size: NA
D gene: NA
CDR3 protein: CSGWEGKGHRFGHGYTF
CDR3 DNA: TGCAGCGGCTGGGAGGGGAAGGGGCATCGTTTCGGCCATGGCTACACCTTC

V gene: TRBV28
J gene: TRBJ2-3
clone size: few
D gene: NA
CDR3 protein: CASLGHPKADTQYF
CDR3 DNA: TGTGCCAGCTTGGGACACCCTAAGGCAGATACGCAGTATTTT

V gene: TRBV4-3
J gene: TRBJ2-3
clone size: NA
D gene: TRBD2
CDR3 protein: CASSQTAAGGPTDTQYF
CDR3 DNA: TGCGCCAGCAGCCAAACCGCCGCGGGGGGGCCGACAGATACGCAGTATTTT

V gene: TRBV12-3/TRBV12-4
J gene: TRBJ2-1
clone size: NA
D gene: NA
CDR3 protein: CASRGEGSYNEQFF
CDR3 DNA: TGTGCCAGCAGAGGGGAAGGGTCCTACAATGAGCAGTTCTTC

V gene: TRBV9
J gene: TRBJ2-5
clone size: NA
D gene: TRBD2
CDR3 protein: CASSVSASGGTWKETQYF
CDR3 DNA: TGTGCCAGCAGCGTATCGGCGAGCGGGGGAACTTGGAAAGAGACCCAGTACTTC

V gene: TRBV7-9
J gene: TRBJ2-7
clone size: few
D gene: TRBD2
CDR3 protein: CASSPRLRGGNEQYF
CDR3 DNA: TGTGCCAGCAGCCCCCGCTTGCGGGGGGGCAACGAGCAGTACTTC

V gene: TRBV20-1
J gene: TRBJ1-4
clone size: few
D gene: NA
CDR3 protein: CSAPSGEKLFF
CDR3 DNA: TGCAGTGCTCCGTCGGGCGAAAAACTGTTTTTT

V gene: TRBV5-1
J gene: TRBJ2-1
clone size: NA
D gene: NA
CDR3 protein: CASNPRQVGSSYNEQFF
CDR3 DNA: TGCGCCAGCAACCCCCGGCAGGTGGGAAGCTCCTACAATGAGCAGTTCTTC

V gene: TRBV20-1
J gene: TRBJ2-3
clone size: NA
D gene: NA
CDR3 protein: CSARERRGRTQYF
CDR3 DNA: TGCAGTGCTAGAGAGAGGCGGGGCCGTACGCAGTATTTT

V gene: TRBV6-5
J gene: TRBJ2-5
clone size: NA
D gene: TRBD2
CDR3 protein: CASSQTSSGNRETQYF
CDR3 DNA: TGTGCCAGCAGCCAAACTTCTAGCGGAAATCGTGAGACCCAGTACTTC

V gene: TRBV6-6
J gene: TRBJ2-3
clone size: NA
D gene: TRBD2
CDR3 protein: CASSYPAIGGGAQSSTDTQYF
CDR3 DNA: TGTGCCAGCAGTTACCCCGCAATTGGCGGGGGGGCTCAGTCTAGCACAGATACGCAGTATTTT

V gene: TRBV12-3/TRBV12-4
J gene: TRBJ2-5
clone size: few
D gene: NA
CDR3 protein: CASSPPDRVETQYF
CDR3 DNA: TGTGCCAGCAGTCCGCCGGACAGAGTAGAGACCCAGTACTTC

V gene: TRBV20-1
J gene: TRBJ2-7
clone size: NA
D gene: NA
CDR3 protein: CSARGGENYEQYF
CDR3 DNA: TGCAGTGCTAGAGGGGGAGAAAACTACGAGCAGTACTTC

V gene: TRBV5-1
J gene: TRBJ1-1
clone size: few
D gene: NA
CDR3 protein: CASNLGTLKTEAFF
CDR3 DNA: TGCGCCAGCAATTTGGGCACCCTGAAGACTGAAGCTTTCTTT

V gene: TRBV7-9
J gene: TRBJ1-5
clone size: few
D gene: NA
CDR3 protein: CASSFWDQPQHF
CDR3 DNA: TGTGCCAGCAGCTTCTGGGATCAGCCCCAGCATTTT

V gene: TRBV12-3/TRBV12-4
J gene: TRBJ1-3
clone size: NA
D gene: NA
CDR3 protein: CASSFNAGSGNTIYF
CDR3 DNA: TGTGCCAGCAGTTTTAACGCAGGCTCTGGAAACACCATATATTTT

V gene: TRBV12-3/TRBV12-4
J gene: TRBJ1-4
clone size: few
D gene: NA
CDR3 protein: CASSLRGEKLFF
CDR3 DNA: TGTGCCAGCAGCCTCCGGGGGGAAAAACTGTTTTTT